This TCR beta chain was found in a study of shared clonotypes between healthy human individuals. About the study: Plates per donor: three CD4 naive, three CD4 memory, two CD8 naive, one CD8 memory. Study-wide results and limits: Sharing of clonotypes among donors was expected to vary with sequencing depth. With several donors compared, about 5% of naive CD4 clonotypes were shared. Across subsets, estimated richness was generally greater for naive than for memory populations.

About this clone itself: Antigen unknown.

Only in-frame clones appear in the TCRdb table, and some are missing; sequencing was by immunoSEQ multiplex PCR. The sample lists roughly 2,300,000 clones, approximately 90% seen once, with more than 0.35% in the top ten. This receptor was taken from a young man in good health. Some clones in this sample may be carry-over from other donors' samples. The source material was naive CD4+ T cells from PBMCs. Subset: CD45RA+ positively selected.

In DNA, the CDR3 is TGCGCCAGCAGTGATAGCGCTAGCGGGAGTGTGACCCAGTACTTC. Translation gives CASSDSASGSVTQYF. The rearrangement joins TRBV10-1 to TRBJ2-5; 10 bases line up with TRBD2. Per germline, CDR1 WNHNN and CDR2 SYGVQD (reference sequence). The CDR3 is 15 amino acids. J lost 7 bases, V lost 3 bases, and 8 bases had no gene match.